These T cell receptor beta chains were read from a single sample in a study of blood T cell repertoires in COVID-19. Profiled with immunoSEQ multiplex PCR; TCRdb holds only in-frame clones, not every one. The sample has 130,000 to 150,000 clones; 85% to 90% are singletons. Sequenced input: peripheral blood. These receptors were obtained from a man in his fifties with active or convalescent COVID-19. Both conserved end residues are part of each CDR3. A D gene is named only where the DNA matches it firmly. Clone size is stated in some rows and not others, as once, few, many or a class when expanded.

J gene,D gene,clone size,V gene,CDR3 protein,CDR3 DNA
TRBJ2-7,NA,NA,TRBV11-3,CASSIDGYEQYF,TGTGCCAGCAGCATCGACGGGTACGAGCAGTACTTC
TRBJ2-3,TRBD1,NA,TRBV29-1,CSVAGGLGSTDTQYF,TGCAGCGTTGCAGGGGGTTTGGGGAGCACAGATACGCAGTATTTT
TRBJ1-1,NA,once,TRBV15,CATTPPLNRRRMNTEAFF,TGTGCCACCACCCCACCATTAAACAGGAGACGAATGAACACTGAAGCTTTCTTT
TRBJ1-1,TRBD1,once,TRBV29-1,CSVDRTGMNTEAFF,TGCAGCGTTGATAGGACAGGGATGAACACTGAAGCTTTCTTT
TRBJ2-7,NA,NA,TRBV27,CASSTILGGGRSYEQYF,TGTGCCAGCAGTACCATCTTGGGGGGGGGCCGCTCCTACGAGCAGTACTTC
TRBJ1-6,NA,NA,TRBV28,CASRLGADNSPLHF,TGTGCCAGCAGACTAGGCGCAGATAATTCACCCCTCCACTTT
TRBJ1-6,TRBD1,few,TRBV27,CASSSTGVASPLHF,TGTGCCAGCAGTTCGACAGGGGTAGCGTCACCCCTCCACTTT
TRBJ1-2,NA,NA,TRBV27,CASRSTPGIYTF,TGTGCCAGCAGATCGACTCCGGGGATTTACACCTTC
TRBJ2-4,NA,once,TRBV12-3/TRBV12-4,CASSSLANIQYF,TGTGCCAGCAGTTCCTTGGCAAACATTCAGTACTTC
TRBJ2-1,NA,NA,TRBV7-9,CASSRGGSGHEQFF,TGTGCCAGCAGCAGAGGGGGTAGCGGGCATGAGCAGTTCTTC
TRBJ2-5,NA,NA,TRBV24-1,CATSDPRYTGTQYF,TGTGCCACCAGTGATCCCCGTTATACCGGGACCCAGTACTTC
TRBJ2-3,NA,NA,TRBV12-3/TRBV12-4,CASSLTGSDTQYF,TGTGCCAGCAGTTTAACGGGGTCAGATACGCAGTATTTT
TRBJ2-7,NA,NA,TRBV6-5,CASSLGREQYF,TGTGCCAGCAGTTTGGGGCGCGAGCAGTACTTC
TRBJ2-7,NA,NA,TRBV7-2,CASSLGAYEQYF,TGTGCCAGCAGCTTAGGAGCCTACGAGCAGTACTTC
TRBJ2-5,TRBD2,NA,TRBV9,CASSVAPSGRETQYF,TGTGCCAGCAGCGTAGCTCCTAGCGGGAGAGAGACCCAGTACTTC
TRBJ1-1,NA,NA,TRBV29-1,CSVRETFRGNTEAFF,TGCAGCGTCCGAGAGACTTTCAGGGGGAACACTGAAGCTTTCTTT
TRBJ2-1,TRBD2,NA,TRBV5-4,CASRERELHNEQFF,TGTGCCAGCAGAGAGCGGGAGCTCCACAATGAGCAGTTCTTC
TRBJ2-7,TRBD1,NA,TRBV10-3,CAISGGQGYEQYF,TGTGCCATCAGTGGGGGACAGGGTTACGAGCAGTACTTC
TRBJ1-2,TRBD1,NA,TRBV28,CASSAPGTANYGYTF,TGTGCCAGCAGCGCCCCCGGGACAGCTAACTATGGCTACACCTTC
TRBJ2-2,TRBD1,NA,TRBV19,CASRTLGQGSLAGYTGELFF,TGTGCCAGTAGAACACTGGGACAGGGGTCCTTGGCGGGATACACCGGGGAGCTGTTTTTT
TRBJ1-6,TRBD1,NA,TRBV29-1,CSVTTGANSPLHF,TGCAGCGTTACGACAGGGGCTAATTCACCCCTCCACTTT
TRBJ2-3,TRBD1,NA,TRBV7-9,CASSGQGKDTQYF,TGTGCCAGCAGCGGACAGGGGAAAGATACGCAGTATTTT
TRBJ2-7,TRBD2,NA,TRBV10-3,CAIRGGTSTFYEQYF,TGTGCCATCAGGGGAGGGACTAGTACCTTCTACGAGCAGTACTTC
TRBJ2-2,NA,NA,TRBV6-5,CASSGLNTGELFF,TGTGCCAGTTCCGGTCTGAACACCGGGGAGCTGTTTTTT
TRBJ1-2,NA,once,TRBV19,CASSNQQVPNYGYTF,TGTGCCAGTAGTAACCAACAGGTTCCGAACTATGGCTACACCTTC
TRBJ2-1,NA,NA,TRBV19,CATRPGRAGSASYNEQFF,TGTGCCACCCGCCCCGGCAGGGCGGGAAGCGCCTCCTACAATGAGCAGTTCTTC
TRBJ2-2,TRBD2,NA,TRBV19,CASSRTIAGETGELFF,TGTGCCAGTAGTAGGACCATAGCGGGAGAGACCGGGGAGCTGTTTTTT
TRBJ2-7,TRBD2,NA,TRBV5-5,CASGPGGRTYYEQYF,TGTGCCAGCGGCCCCGGCGGGAGGACCTACTACGAGCAGTACTTC
TRBJ1-2,TRBD1,NA,TRBV6-2/TRBV6-3,CASSRTGGNYGYTF,TGTGCCAGCAGCCGTACAGGGGGCAACTATGGCTACACCTTC
TRBJ1-5,TRBD1,NA,TRBV19,CASSPPGTVVFNQPQHF,TGTGCCAGTAGTCCGCCTGGGACAGTCGTATTCAATCAGCCCCAGCATTTT
TRBJ1-2,TRBD1,NA,TRBV6-5,CASTLQGTGGILAF,TGTGCCAGCACCTTACAGGGGACAGGGGGGATTCTCGCCTTC
TRBJ2-2,NA,NA,TRBV29-1,CSVDGGRNTGELFF,TGCAGCGTTGATGGGGGGAGAAACACCGGGGAGCTGTTTTTT
TRBJ2-1,NA,NA,TRBV27,CASSLSRGAYNEQFF,TGTGCCAGCAGTTTATCGCGCGGGGCCTACAATGAGCAGTTCTTC
TRBJ2-7,TRBD1,once,TRBV6-5,CASSYADRGAYEQYF,TGTGCCAGCAGTTACGCTGACAGGGGAGCCTACGAGCAGTACTTC
TRBJ1-5,TRBD1,once,TRBV7-3,CASSLDGQANQPQHF,TGTGCCAGCAGCTTAGACGGACAGGCTAATCAGCCCCAGCATTTT
TRBJ1-1,TRBD1,NA,TRBV29-1,CSVRDSRMNTEAFF,TGCAGCGTCCGGGACAGCCGTATGAACACTGAAGCTTTCTTT
TRBJ2-2,NA,NA,TRBV7-6,CASSSRQAQGSGELFF,TGTGCCAGCAGTTCCAGACAGGCCCAGGGGTCCGGGGAGCTGTTTTTT
TRBJ2-4,NA,NA,TRBV12-3/TRBV12-4,CASTSGLNIQYF,TGTGCCAGCACCTCGGGGTTAAACATTCAGTACTTC
TRBJ2-1,NA,NA,TRBV12-3/TRBV12-4,CASSLSTVNEQFF,TGTGCCAGCAGTTTATCGACAGTCAATGAGCAGTTCTTC
TRBJ2-5,TRBD2,NA,TRBV24-1,CATSDLQTSGDQETQYF,TGTGCCACCAGTGATTTGCAAACTAGCGGGGACCAAGAGACCCAGTACTTC